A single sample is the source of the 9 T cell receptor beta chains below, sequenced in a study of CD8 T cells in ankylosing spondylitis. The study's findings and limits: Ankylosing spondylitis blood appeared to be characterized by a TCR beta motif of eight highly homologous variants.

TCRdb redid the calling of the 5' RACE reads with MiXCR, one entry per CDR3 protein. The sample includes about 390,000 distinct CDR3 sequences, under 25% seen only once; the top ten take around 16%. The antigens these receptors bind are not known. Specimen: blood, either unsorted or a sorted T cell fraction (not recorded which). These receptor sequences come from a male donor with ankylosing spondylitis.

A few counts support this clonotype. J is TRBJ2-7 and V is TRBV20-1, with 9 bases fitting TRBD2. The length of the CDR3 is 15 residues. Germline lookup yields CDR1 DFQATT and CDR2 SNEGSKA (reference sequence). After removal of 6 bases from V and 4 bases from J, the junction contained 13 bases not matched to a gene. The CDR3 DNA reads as TGCAGTGCCTTCCCCCGCGGGAGGGCGGATTACGAGCAGTACTTC. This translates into CSAFPRGRADYEQYF.

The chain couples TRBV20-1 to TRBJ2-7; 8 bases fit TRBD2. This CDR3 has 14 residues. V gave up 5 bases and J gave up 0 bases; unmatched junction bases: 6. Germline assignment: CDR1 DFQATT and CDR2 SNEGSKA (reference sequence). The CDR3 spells CSAASGPYSYEQYF. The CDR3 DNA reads TGCAGTGCTGCTAGCGGGCCATACTCCTACGAGCAGTACTTC.

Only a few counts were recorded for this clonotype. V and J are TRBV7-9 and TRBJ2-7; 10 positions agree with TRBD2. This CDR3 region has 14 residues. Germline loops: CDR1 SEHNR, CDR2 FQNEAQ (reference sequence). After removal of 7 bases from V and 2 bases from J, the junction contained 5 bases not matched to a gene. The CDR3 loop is CASTTGLATYEQYF. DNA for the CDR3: TGTGCCAGCACCACGGGACTAGCGACCTACGAGCAGTACTTC.

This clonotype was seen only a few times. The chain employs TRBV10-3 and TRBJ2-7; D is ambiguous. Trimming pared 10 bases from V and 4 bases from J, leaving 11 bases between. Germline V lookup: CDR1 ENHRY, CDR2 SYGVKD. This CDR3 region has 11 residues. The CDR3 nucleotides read TGTGCCACCCATTCGATTTACGAGCAGTACTTC. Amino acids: CATHSIYEQYF.

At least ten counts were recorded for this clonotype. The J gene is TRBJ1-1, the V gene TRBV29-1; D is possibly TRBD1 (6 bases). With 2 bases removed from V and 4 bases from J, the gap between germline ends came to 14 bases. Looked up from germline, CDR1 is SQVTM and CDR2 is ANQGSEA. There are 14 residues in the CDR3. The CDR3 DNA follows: TGCAGCGTTGAATTTCAGGGGCTGGGCACTGAAGCTTTCTTT. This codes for CSVEFQGLGTEAFF.

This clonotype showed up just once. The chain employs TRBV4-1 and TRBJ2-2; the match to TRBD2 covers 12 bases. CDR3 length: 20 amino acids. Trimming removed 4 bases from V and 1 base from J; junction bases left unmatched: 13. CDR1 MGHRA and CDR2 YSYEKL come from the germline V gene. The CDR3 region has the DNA TGCGCCAGCAGCCCGAGACTAGCGGGAGCCCGATTTGTGAACACCGGGGAGCTGTTTTTT. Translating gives CASSPRLAGARFVNTGELFF.

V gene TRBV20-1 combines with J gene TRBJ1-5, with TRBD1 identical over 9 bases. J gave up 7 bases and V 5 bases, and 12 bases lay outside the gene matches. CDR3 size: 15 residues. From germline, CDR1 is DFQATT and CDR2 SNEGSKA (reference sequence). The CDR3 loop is CSAPSPGQGDQPQHF. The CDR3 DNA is TGCAGTGCTCCAAGCCCGGGACAGGGTGACCAGCCCCAGCATTTT.

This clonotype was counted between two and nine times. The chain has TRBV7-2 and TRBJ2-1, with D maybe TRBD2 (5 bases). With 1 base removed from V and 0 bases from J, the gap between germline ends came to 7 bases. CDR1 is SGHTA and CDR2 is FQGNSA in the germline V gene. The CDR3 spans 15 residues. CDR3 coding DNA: TGTGCCAGCAGCTTAGGACTATTCTCCTACAATGAGCAGTTCTTC. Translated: CASSLGLFSYNEQFF.

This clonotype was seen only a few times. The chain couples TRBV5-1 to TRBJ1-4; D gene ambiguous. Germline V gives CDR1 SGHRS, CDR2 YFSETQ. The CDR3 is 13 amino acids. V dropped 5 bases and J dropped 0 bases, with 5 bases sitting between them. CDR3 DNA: TGCGCCAGCAGGGACGCAACTAATGAAAAACTGTTTTTT. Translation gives CASRDATNEKLFF.